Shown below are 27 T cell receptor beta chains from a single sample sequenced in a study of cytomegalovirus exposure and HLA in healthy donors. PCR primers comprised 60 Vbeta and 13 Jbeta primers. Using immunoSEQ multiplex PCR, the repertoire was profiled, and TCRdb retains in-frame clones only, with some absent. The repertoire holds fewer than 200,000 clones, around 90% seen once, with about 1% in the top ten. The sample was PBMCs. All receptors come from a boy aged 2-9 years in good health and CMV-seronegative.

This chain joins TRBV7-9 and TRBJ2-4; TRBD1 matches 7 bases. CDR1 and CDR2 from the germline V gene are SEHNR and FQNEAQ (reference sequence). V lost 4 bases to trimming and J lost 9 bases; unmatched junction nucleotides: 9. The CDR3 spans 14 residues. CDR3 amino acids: CASSSETGLSIQYF. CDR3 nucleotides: TGTGCCAGCAGCTCCGAGACAGGGCTTAGCATTCAGTACTTC.

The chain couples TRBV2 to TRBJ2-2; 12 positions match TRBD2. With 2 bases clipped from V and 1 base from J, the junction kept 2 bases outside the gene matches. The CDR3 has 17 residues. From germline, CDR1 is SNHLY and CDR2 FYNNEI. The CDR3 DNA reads TGTGCCAGCAGTGAACTAGCGGGGGGGTGGAACACCGGGGAGCTGTTTTTT. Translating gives CASSELAGGWNTGELFF.

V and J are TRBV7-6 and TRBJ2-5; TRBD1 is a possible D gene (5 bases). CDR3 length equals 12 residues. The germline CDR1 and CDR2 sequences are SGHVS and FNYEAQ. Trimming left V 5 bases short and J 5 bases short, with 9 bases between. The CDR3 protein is CASSKNRETQYF. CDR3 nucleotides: TGTGCCAGCAGCAAGAACAGGGAGACCCAGTACTTC.

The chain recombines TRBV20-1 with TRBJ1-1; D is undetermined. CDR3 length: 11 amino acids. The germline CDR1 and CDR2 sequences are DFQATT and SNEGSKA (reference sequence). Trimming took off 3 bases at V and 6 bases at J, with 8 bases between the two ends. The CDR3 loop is CSASFRAEAFF. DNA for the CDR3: TGCAGTGCTAGCTTCCGGGCTGAAGCTTTCTTT.

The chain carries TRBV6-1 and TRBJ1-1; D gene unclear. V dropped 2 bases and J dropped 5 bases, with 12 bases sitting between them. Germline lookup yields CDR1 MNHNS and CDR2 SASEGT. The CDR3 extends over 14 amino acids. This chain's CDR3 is CASSERSTKTEAFF. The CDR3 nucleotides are TGTGCCAGCAGTGAAAGATCAACTAAGACTGAAGCTTTCTTT.

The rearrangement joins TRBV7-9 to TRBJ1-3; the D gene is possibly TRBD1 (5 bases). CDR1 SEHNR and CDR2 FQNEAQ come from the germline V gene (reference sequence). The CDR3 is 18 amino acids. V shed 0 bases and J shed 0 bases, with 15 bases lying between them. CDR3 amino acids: CASSLAPTELISGNTIYF. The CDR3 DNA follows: TGTGCCAGCAGCTTAGCGCCGACAGAGCTAATCTCTGGAAACACCATATATTTT.

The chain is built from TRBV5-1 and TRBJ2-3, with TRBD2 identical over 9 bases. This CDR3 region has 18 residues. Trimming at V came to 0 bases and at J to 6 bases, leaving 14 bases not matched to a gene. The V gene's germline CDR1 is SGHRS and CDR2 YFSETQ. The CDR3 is CASSLGGTSSFGGDTQYF. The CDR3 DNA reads TGCGCCAGCAGCTTGGGGGGGACTAGCAGCTTCGGAGGGGATACGCAGTATTTT.

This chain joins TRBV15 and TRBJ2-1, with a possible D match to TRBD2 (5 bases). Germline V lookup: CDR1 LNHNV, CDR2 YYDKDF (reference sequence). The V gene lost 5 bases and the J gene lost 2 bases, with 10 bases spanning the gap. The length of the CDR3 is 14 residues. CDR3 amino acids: CATSVAGTYNEQFF. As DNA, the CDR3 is TGTGCCACCAGCGTGGCGGGTACCTACAATGAGCAGTTCTTC. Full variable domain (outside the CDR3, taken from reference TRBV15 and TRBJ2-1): DAMVIQNPRYQVTQFGKPVTLSCSQTLNHNVMYWYQQKSSQAPKLLFHYYDKDFNNEADTPDNFQSRRPNTSFCFLDIRSPGLGDTAMYLCATSVAGTYNEQFFGPGTRLTVL.

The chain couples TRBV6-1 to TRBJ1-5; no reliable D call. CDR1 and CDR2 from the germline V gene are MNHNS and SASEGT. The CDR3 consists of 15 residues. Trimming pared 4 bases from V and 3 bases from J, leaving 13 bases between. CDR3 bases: TGTGCCAGCAGTGGGGCAGCCCTCGACAATCAGCCCCAGCATTTT. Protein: CASSGAALDNQPQHF.

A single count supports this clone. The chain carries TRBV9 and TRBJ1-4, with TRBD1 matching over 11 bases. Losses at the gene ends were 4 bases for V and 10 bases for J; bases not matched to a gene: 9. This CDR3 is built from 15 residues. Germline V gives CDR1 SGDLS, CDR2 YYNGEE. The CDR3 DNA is TGTGCCAGCAGCCCATGGACAGGGGGCTCGGGAAAACTGTTTTTT. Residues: CASSPWTGGSGKLFF.

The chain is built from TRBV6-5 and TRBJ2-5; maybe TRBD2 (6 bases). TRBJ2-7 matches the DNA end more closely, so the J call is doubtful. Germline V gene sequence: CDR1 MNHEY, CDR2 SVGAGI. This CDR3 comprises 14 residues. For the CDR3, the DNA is TGTGCCAGCAGTTTCCGGGGACTGAGCTACGAGCAGTACTTC. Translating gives CASSFRGLSYEQYF.

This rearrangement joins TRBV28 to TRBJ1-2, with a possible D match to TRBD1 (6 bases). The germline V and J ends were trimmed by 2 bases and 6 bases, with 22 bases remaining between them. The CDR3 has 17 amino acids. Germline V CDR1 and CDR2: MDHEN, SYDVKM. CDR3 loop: CASSLLQGGGGVDGYTF. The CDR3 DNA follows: TGTGCCAGCAGTTTACTACAAGGAGGGGGGGGAGTGGATGGCTACACCTTC.

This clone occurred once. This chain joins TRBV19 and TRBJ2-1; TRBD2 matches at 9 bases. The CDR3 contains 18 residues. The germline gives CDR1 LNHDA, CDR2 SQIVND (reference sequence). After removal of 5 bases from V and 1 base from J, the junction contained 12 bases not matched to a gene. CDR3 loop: CASSPSMTSGPSYNEQFF. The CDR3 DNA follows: TGTGCCAGTAGTCCTTCGATGACTAGCGGACCTTCCTACAATGAGCAGTTCTTC.

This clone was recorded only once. CDR3 sequence: CAWKSRQGGGYTF. The DNA of the CDR3 is TGTGCCTGGAAGTCGAGACAGGGGGGTGGCTACACCTTC. The rearrangement links TRBV30 to TRBJ1-2; 9 bases are a match to TRBD1. The CDR3 length is 13 residues. J lost 7 bases, V lost 4 bases, and 7 bases had no gene match. Germline-derived CDR1 and CDR2 are GTSNPN and SVGIG (reference sequence).

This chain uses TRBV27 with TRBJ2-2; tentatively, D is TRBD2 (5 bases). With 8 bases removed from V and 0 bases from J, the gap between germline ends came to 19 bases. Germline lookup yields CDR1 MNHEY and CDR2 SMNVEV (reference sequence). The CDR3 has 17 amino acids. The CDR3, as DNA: TGTGCCAGCTTAGCTCGATTCCGGGGAACGAACACCGGGGAGCTGTTTTTT. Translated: CASLARFRGTNTGELFF.

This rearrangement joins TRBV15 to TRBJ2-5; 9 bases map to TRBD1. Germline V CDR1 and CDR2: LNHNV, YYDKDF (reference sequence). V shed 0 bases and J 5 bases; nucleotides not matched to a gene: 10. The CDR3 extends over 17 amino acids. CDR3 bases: TGTGCCACCAGCAGAGACCTATTGGGACAGGGCGTGGAGACCCAGTACTTC. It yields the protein CATSRDLLGQGVETQYF.

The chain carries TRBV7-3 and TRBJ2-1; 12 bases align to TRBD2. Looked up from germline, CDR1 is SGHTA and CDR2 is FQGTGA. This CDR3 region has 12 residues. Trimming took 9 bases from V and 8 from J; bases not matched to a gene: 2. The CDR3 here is CASGLAGYEQFF. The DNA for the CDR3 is TGTGCCAGTGGACTAGCGGGGTATGAGCAGTTCTTC.

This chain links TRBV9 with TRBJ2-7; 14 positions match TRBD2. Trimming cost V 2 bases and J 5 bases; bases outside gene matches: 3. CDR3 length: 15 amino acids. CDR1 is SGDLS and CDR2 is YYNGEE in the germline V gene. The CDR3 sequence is CASSVGLAGVDEQYF. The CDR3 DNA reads TGTGCCAGCAGCGTGGGACTAGCGGGAGTAGACGAGCAGTACTTC.

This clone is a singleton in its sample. The CDR3, as DNA: TGCGCCAGCAGCTTCGGACAGAGCACAGATACGCAGTATTTT. Translating gives CASSFGQSTDTQYF. The rearrangement links TRBV5-1 to TRBJ2-3, with D possibly being TRBD1 (6 bases). V lost 2 bases to trimming and J lost 0 bases, with 7 bases between them. Per germline, CDR1 SGHRS and CDR2 YFSETQ. This CDR3 has 14 residues.

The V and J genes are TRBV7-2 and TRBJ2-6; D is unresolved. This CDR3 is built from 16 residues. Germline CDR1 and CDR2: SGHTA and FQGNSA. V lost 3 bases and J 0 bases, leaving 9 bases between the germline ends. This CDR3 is CASSFPRSSGANVLTF. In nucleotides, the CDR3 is TGTGCCAGCAGCTTTCCCAGGTCCTCTGGGGCCAACGTCCTGACTTTC.

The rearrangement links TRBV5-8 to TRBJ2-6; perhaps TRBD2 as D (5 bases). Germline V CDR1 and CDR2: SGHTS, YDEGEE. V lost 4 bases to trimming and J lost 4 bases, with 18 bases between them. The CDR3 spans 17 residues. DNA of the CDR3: TGTGCCAGCAGCCCGGACGTTTCCCGAGGGGGGGCCAACGTCCTGACTTTC. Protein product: CASSPDVSRGGANVLTF.

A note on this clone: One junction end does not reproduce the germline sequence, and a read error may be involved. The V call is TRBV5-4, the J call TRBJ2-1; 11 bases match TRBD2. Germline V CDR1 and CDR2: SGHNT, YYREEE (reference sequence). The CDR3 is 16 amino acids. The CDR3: CASTLYLAGGGNEQFF. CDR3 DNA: TGTGCCAGCACCTTGTATCTAGCGGGGGGAGGAAATGAGCAGTTCTTC.

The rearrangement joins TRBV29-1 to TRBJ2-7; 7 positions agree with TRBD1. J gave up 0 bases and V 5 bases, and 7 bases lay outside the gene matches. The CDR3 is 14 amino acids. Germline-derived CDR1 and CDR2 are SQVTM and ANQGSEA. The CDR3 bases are TGCAGCGTTTCCCAGGGGACAGCCTCCTACGAGCAGTACTTC. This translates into CSVSQGTASYEQYF.

The CDR3 sequence is CASSPSTGEAFF. DNA of the CDR3: TGTGCCAGCTCACCGTCGACAGGTGAAGCTTTCTTT. The genes are TRBV18 and TRBJ1-1; possible D gene TRBD1, 6 bases. There are 12 residues in the CDR3. Germline V gives CDR1 KGHSH, CDR2 LQKENI. V lost 3 bases and J lost 7, with 9 bases in between.

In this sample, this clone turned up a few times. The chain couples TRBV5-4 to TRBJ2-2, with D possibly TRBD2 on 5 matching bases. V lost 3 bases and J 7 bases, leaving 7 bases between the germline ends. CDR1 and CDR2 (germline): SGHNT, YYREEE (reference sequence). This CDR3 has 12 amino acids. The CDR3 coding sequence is TGTGCCAGCAGCTGGGCGGGCGGGGAGCTGTTTTTT. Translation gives CASSWAGGELFF. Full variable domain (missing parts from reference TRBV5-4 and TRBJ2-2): ETGVTQSPTHLIKTRGQQVTLRCSSQSGHNTVSWYQQALGQGPQFIFQYYREEENGRGNFPPRFSGLQFPNYSSELNVNALELDDSALYLCASSWAGGELFFGEGSRLTVL.

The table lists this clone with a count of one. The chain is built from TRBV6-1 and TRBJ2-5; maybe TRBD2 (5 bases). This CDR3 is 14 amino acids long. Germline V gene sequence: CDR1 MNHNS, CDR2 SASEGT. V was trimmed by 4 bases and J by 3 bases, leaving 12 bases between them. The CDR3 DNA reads TGTGCCAGCAGTGCCCGGGGAGTCAAAGAGACCCAGTACTTC. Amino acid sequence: CASSARGVKETQYF.

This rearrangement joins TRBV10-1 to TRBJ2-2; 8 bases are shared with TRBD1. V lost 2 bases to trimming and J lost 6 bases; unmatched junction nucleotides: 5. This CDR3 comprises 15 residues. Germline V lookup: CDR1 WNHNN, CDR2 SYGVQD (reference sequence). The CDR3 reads CASSERTGTAGELFF. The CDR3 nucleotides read TGCGCCAGCAGTGAGAGGACAGGGACGGCCGGGGAGCTGTTTTTT.